The T cell receptor beta chain under discussion was sequenced for a study of long-term antiretroviral therapy in people with HIV. Trimming removed 0 bases from V and 2 bases from J, with 5 bases in between. Per the germline V gene, CDR1 is LGHNT and CDR2 is FRNRAP. This CDR3 region has 14 residues. Runs used v3.0 of the immunoSEQ assay and were done at survey level. The repertoire was sequenced with immunoSEQ multiplex PCR; TCRdb's copy has only in-frame clones and lacks some. The sample holds 15,000 or so clones, more than 75% seen once. This chain links TRBV12-5 with TRBJ1-5; no clear D gene. The receptor was isolated from a middle-aged man with HIV. The sequenced sample was unsorted PBMCs, obtained 3.1 years after starting antiretroviral therapy. CDR3 bases: TGTGCTAGTGGTTTGGTACCGGGCAATCAGCCCCAGCATTTT. This codes for CASGLVPGNQPQHF.